A selection of T cell receptor beta chains follows, all from one sample in a study of control samples from healthy donors and cancer patients. Sequencing used immunoSEQ multiplex PCR; TCRdb keeps in-frame clones, though not all of them. The sample contains 100,000 to 150,000 clones, approximately 92% of which appear only once. The sequenced material came from blood. These receptors were taken from a man aged 35 to 55 in good health. The CDR3 runs from the conserved cysteine through the conserved F or W. The order of the fields is D gene, V gene, J gene, clone size, CDR3 DNA, CDR3 protein. A D gene is named only where the DNA matches it firmly. Not every row has a clone size; where given, it reads once, few, many or a size class.

d_gene: TRBD2; v_gene: TRBV9; j_gene: TRBJ2-5; abundance: once; CDR3nt: TGTGCCAGCAGCGTAGGGGCTAGCGGGGGGGCGGAGACCCAGTACTTC; CDR3aa: CASSVGASGGAETQYF
d_gene: TRBD2; v_gene: TRBV7-2; j_gene: TRBJ2-3; abundance: -; CDR3nt: TGTGCCAGCGTAGCGGGGGGCAGCACAGATACGCAGTATTTT; CDR3aa: CASVAGGSTDTQYF
d_gene: TRBD1; v_gene: TRBV27; j_gene: TRBJ2-7; abundance: -; CDR3nt: TGTGCCAGCAGCCTACAGGGGGCGTACTACGAGCAGTACTTC; CDR3aa: CASSLQGAYYEQYF
d_gene: -; v_gene: TRBV5-1; j_gene: TRBJ1-6; abundance: -; CDR3nt: TGCGCCAGCAGTTATGGGGTCAATAATTCACCCCTCCACTTT; CDR3aa: CASSYGVNNSPLHF
d_gene: TRBD2; v_gene: TRBV5-1; j_gene: TRBJ2-3; abundance: -; CDR3nt: TGCGCCAGCAGCTTGACTAGCGGGGGGGAGGTGAGCACAGATACGCAGTATTTT; CDR3aa: CASSLTSGGEVSTDTQYF
d_gene: TRBD1; v_gene: TRBV7-8; j_gene: TRBJ2-2; abundance: -; CDR3nt: TGTGCCAGCAGCTTAGGGACAGGGGGGGCCGGGGAGCTGTTTTTT; CDR3aa: CASSLGTGGAGELFF
d_gene: -; v_gene: TRBV5-8; j_gene: TRBJ2-7; abundance: -; CDR3nt: TGTGCCGGGGAAGTCTACGAGCAGTACTTC; CDR3aa: CAGEVYEQYF
d_gene: -; v_gene: TRBV5-1; j_gene: TRBJ2-3; abundance: -; CDR3nt: TGCGCCAGCAGCTTCGTGAAGGGGGGAGGTACAGATACGCAGTATTTT; CDR3aa: CASSFVKGGGTDTQYF
d_gene: TRBD2; v_gene: TRBV7-6; j_gene: TRBJ2-2; abundance: -; CDR3nt: TGTGCCAGCAGCCTATCACCCCGCGGGGGTTCGTCTTCCGGGGAGCTGTTTTTT; CDR3aa: CASSLSPRGGSSSGELFF
d_gene: -; v_gene: TRBV7-9; j_gene: TRBJ2-4; abundance: once; CDR3nt: TGTGCCAGCAGCCAAACTGGACTGGGGAACATTCAGTACTTC; CDR3aa: CASSQTGLGNIQYF
d_gene: TRBD2; v_gene: TRBV3-1/TRBV3-2; j_gene: TRBJ2-3; abundance: -; CDR3nt: TGTGCCAGCAGCCAAGATGCGGGGGGGCTCTCCGTAGATACGCAGTATTTT; CDR3aa: CASSQDAGGLSVDTQYF
d_gene: TRBD2; v_gene: TRBV9; j_gene: TRBJ2-2; abundance: -; CDR3nt: TGTGCCAGCAGCGTAGCGCCTGTTCCTAGCGGGGGGGCCGGCGGGGAGCTGTTTTTT; CDR3aa: CASSVAPVPSGGAGGELFF
d_gene: -; v_gene: TRBV5-8; j_gene: TRBJ1-1; abundance: -; CDR3nt: TGTGCCAGCAGCTTGAGGCTGGGAGCCCCAAACACTGAAGCTTTCTTT; CDR3aa: CASSLRLGAPNTEAFF
d_gene: TRBD2; v_gene: TRBV27; j_gene: TRBJ2-1; abundance: -; CDR3nt: TGTGCCAGCAGTTTAAGGGTGGTTGCGGGGGGCCACAATGAGCAGTTCTTC; CDR3aa: CASSLRVVAGGHNEQFF
d_gene: -; v_gene: TRBV3-1/TRBV3-2; j_gene: TRBJ1-4; abundance: -; CDR3nt: TGTGCCAGCAGCCAAGTCGATGAAAAACTGTTTTTT; CDR3aa: CASSQVDEKLFF
d_gene: TRBD1; v_gene: TRBV24-1; j_gene: TRBJ1-1; abundance: -; CDR3nt: TGTGCCACCAGTGATTACGGACAGGGGGCCAGGAACACTGAAGCTTTCTTT; CDR3aa: CATSDYGQGARNTEAFF
d_gene: TRBD1; v_gene: TRBV29-1; j_gene: TRBJ2-7; abundance: -; CDR3nt: TGCAGCGTTCGGGAGGGGGACAGGGGGCCGTACGAGCAGTACTTC; CDR3aa: CSVREGDRGPYEQYF
d_gene: -; v_gene: TRBV4-1; j_gene: TRBJ2-7; abundance: few; CDR3nt: TGCGCCAGCAGCTACGGACAGTCCTACGAGCAGTACTTC; CDR3aa: CASSYGQSYEQYF
d_gene: -; v_gene: TRBV12-5; j_gene: TRBJ2-1; abundance: -; CDR3nt: TGTGCTAGTGGACAACAGGGCTCCTACAATGAGCAGTTCTTC; CDR3aa: CASGQQGSYNEQFF
d_gene: -; v_gene: TRBV6-1; j_gene: TRBJ1-1; abundance: -; CDR3nt: TGTGCCAGCAGTGACCGAGGCGGGGGCGCGAACACTGAAGCTTTCTTT; CDR3aa: CASSDRGGGANTEAFF
d_gene: -; v_gene: TRBV7-9; j_gene: TRBJ1-2; abundance: once; CDR3nt: TGTGCCAGCAGCTTAGTTAGCTATGGCTACACCTTC; CDR3aa: CASSLVSYGYTF
d_gene: -; v_gene: TRBV19; j_gene: TRBJ2-7; abundance: -; CDR3nt: TGTGCCAGTAATGACAACACGGGGGGCCACTACGAGCAGTACTTC; CDR3aa: CASNDNTGGHYEQYF
d_gene: -; v_gene: TRBV3-1/TRBV3-2; j_gene: TRBJ1-1; abundance: -; CDR3nt: TGTGCCAGCAGCCAAGATTTCGTAGCGTCATCCACTGAAGCTTTCTTT; CDR3aa: CASSQDFVASSTEAFF
d_gene: -; v_gene: TRBV6-5; j_gene: TRBJ1-2; abundance: -; CDR3nt: TGTGCCAGCAGGCCGCTGGGGCGCGATGGCTACACCTTC; CDR3aa: CASRPLGRDGYTF
d_gene: TRBD2; v_gene: TRBV6-1; j_gene: TRBJ2-3; abundance: -; CDR3nt: TGTGCCAGCAGTGAAGCCCAAGCGGGGGGCACAGATACGCAGTATTTT; CDR3aa: CASSEAQAGGTDTQYF
d_gene: TRBD1; v_gene: TRBV10-3; j_gene: TRBJ1-4; abundance: -; CDR3nt: TGTGCCATCAGAGGACAGGGGGCTAATGAAAAACTGTTTTTT; CDR3aa: CAIRGQGANEKLFF
d_gene: TRBD1; v_gene: TRBV4-2; j_gene: TRBJ1-2; abundance: -; CDR3nt: TGTGCCAGCAGCCAAACGGGACAGGGAGGTTTATCCTACACCTTC; CDR3aa: CASSQTGQGGLSYTF
d_gene: -; v_gene: TRBV30; j_gene: TRBJ1-6; abundance: -; CDR3nt: TGTGCCTGGAGTGTAAGCGCAGGGCCCTACTCCTATAATTCACCCCTCCACTTT; CDR3aa: CAWSVSAGPYSYNSPLHF
d_gene: -; v_gene: TRBV21-1; j_gene: TRBJ1-6; abundance: once; CDR3nt: TGTGCCAGCAGCAAAGCGGTTGCGGACGGTAAAATTCACCCCCTCCACTTT; CDR3aa: CASSKAVADGKIHPLHF
d_gene: TRBD1; v_gene: TRBV5-4; j_gene: TRBJ2-7; abundance: -; CDR3nt: TGTGCCAGCAGCTTTGGGGACAGGCATCGTGACGAGCAGTACTTC; CDR3aa: CASSFGDRHRDEQYF
d_gene: TRBD2; v_gene: TRBV11-2; j_gene: TRBJ2-7; abundance: -; CDR3nt: TGTGCCAGCAGCCCAGGACTAGCGGGATACTACGAGCAGTACTTC; CDR3aa: CASSPGLAGYYEQYF
d_gene: -; v_gene: TRBV10-3; j_gene: TRBJ2-7; abundance: -; CDR3nt: TGTGCCATCAGCCAGGGACTGGGGAGGAGAGACGAGCAGTACTTC; CDR3aa: CAISQGLGRRDEQYF
d_gene: TRBD1; v_gene: TRBV9; j_gene: TRBJ1-1; abundance: once; CDR3nt: TGTGCCAGCAGCCCTCCAGGGGGCTTGGGCACTGAAGCTTTCTTT; CDR3aa: CASSPPGGLGTEAFF
d_gene: -; v_gene: TRBV6-5; j_gene: TRBJ2-7; abundance: -; CDR3nt: TGTGCCAGCAAAGGACATACCATTTCCTACGAGCAGTACTTC; CDR3aa: CASKGHTISYEQYF
d_gene: -; v_gene: TRBV25-1; j_gene: TRBJ1-4; abundance: -; CDR3nt: TGTGCCAGCAGTGATTCGGGATTTAATGAAAAACTGTTTTTT; CDR3aa: CASSDSGFNEKLFF
d_gene: TRBD1; v_gene: TRBV27; j_gene: TRBJ1-3; abundance: -; CDR3nt: TGTGCCAGCAGTCCCCAGACAGGGGGTCTCTCTGGAAACACCATATATTTT; CDR3aa: CASSPQTGGLSGNTIYF
d_gene: -; v_gene: TRBV12-3/TRBV12-4; j_gene: TRBJ2-2; abundance: -; CDR3nt: TGTGCCAGCAGCCCAAGTACCGGGGAGCTGTTTTTT; CDR3aa: CASSPSTGELFF
d_gene: TRBD1; v_gene: TRBV24-1; j_gene: TRBJ1-5; abundance: -; CDR3nt: TGTGCCACCAGTGATCCTCGGACAGGGGGGCCAGATCAGCCCCAGCATTTT; CDR3aa: CATSDPRTGGPDQPQHF
d_gene: -; v_gene: TRBV30; j_gene: TRBJ1-1; abundance: -; CDR3nt: TGTGCCTGGAGTAACAGGGTGAACACTGAAGCTTTCTTT; CDR3aa: CAWSNRVNTEAFF
d_gene: TRBD2; v_gene: TRBV14; j_gene: TRBJ2-3; abundance: -; CDR3nt: TGTGCCAGCAGCCAAGACCCCCAACTAGCGGGGGGCACAGATACGCAGTATTTT; CDR3aa: CASSQDPQLAGGTDTQYF
d_gene: -; v_gene: TRBV27; j_gene: TRBJ2-1; abundance: -; CDR3nt: TGTGCCAGCAGACCCGGAGGGGGGGGAGGTAGGAATGAGCAGTTCTTC; CDR3aa: CASRPGGGGGRNEQFF
d_gene: -; v_gene: TRBV5-4; j_gene: TRBJ2-5; abundance: -; CDR3nt: TGTGCCAGCAGCTTGCGTGGGGGGGAGACCCAGTACTTC; CDR3aa: CASSLRGGETQYF
d_gene: -; v_gene: TRBV3-1/TRBV3-2; j_gene: TRBJ1-2; abundance: -; CDR3nt: TGTGCCAGCAGCCCTACATGGGGCGCAGTAGGTAACTATGGCTACACCTTC; CDR3aa: CASSPTWGAVGNYGYTF
d_gene: -; v_gene: TRBV20-1; j_gene: TRBJ1-1; abundance: once; CDR3nt: TGCAGTGCTAGTCAGAGGGTTACTGAAGCTTTCTTT; CDR3aa: CSASQRVTEAFF
d_gene: TRBD1; v_gene: TRBV15; j_gene: TRBJ2-7; abundance: -; CDR3nt: TGTGCCACCAGCAGAGATCCGGGGACAGGGCGGTACGAGCAGTACTTC; CDR3aa: CATSRDPGTGRYEQYF
d_gene: -; v_gene: TRBV5-1; j_gene: TRBJ2-3; abundance: -; CDR3nt: TGCGCCAGCAGCGGCGGGGGCTTTGGCACAGATACGCAGTATTTT; CDR3aa: CASSGGGFGTDTQYF
d_gene: TRBD1; v_gene: TRBV30; j_gene: TRBJ1-6; abundance: -; CDR3nt: TGTGCCTGGAACCCTCCGGGACAGCCGGTAGGATCACCCCTCCACTTT; CDR3aa: CAWNPPGQPVGSPLHF
d_gene: -; v_gene: TRBV15; j_gene: TRBJ1-3; abundance: -; CDR3nt: TGTGCCACCAGCTTTACAGGGTCGGTCGGTGTTTTTGGAAATACCATATATTTT; CDR3aa: CATSFTGSVGVFGNTIYF
d_gene: -; v_gene: TRBV4-1; j_gene: TRBJ1-2; abundance: -; CDR3nt: TGCGCCAGCAGCTTCCGGACAGAAACTAACTATGGCTACACCTTC; CDR3aa: CASSFRTETNYGYTF